This T cell receptor (beta chain) was obtained from a study of CD8 T cells in Susac syndrome. Study context: Treatment status at blood draw for the Susac syndrome patients was therapy-naive, corticosteroids, or intravenous immunoglobulin alone. Study-wide findings and caveats: Only a relatively small number of individuals were included in the TCR sequencing and HLA analysis. In Susac syndrome, CD8+ expansion was highest in TEMRA and active disease.

About this clonotype itself: Its antigen is unidentified.

RNA, at roughly 0.45 to 1 ug, was reverse transcribed with random hexamers. TCRdb reprocessed the immunoSEQ multiplex PCR reads with MiXCR, giving one entry per CDR3 protein. The sample holds some 100,000 distinct CDR3 sequences, about 95% seen once. TEMRA cells underwent FACS enrichment and CD8+ and CD4+ T cells underwent negative isolation. The CDR3 has 13 amino acids. From germline, CDR1 is LNHDA and CDR2 SQIVND (reference sequence). Trimming cost V 4 bases and J 7 bases, with 11 bases left between them. The clonotype originates from a human donor with Susac syndrome. The chain is built from TRBV19 and TRBJ2-1, with D perhaps matching TRBD1 (6 bases). The material sequenced was CD8+ T cells from PBMCs. Here the CDR3 DNA reads TGTGCCAGTAGTACTTACAGGGAGAATGAGCAGTTCTTC. Amino acids: CASSTYRENEQFF.